The present entry profiles one TCR beta chain with its context. From germline, CDR1 is MNHNY and CDR2 SVGAGI (reference sequence). CDR3 length equals 15 residues. J lost 2 bases, V lost 11 bases, and 7 bases had no gene match. This sample is part of a study of blood T cell repertoires in COVID-19. TCRdb's copy holds only in-frame clones and misses some; the assay was immunoSEQ multiplex PCR. The sample shows nearly 80,000 clones, about 93% of them seen only once. The V and J genes are TRBV6-6 and TRBJ2-3, with 13 bases fitting TRBD2. The source is a woman older than 75 with acute or convalescent COVID-19. The sequenced material came from peripheral blood. This chain's CDR3 is CASRTSGGYTDTQYF. The CDR3 nucleotides read TGTGCCTCCAGGACTAGCGGGGGCTACACAGATACGCAGTATTTT.